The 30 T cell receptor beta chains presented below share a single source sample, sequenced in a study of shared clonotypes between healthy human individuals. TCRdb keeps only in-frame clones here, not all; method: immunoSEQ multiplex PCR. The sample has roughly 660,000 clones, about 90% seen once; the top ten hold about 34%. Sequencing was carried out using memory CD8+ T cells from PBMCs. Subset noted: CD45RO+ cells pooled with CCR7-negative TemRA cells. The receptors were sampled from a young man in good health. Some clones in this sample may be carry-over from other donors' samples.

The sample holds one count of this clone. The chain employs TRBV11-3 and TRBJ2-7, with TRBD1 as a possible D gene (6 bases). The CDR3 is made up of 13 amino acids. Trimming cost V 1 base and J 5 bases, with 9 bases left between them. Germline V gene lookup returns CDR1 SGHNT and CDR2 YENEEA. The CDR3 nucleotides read TGTGCCAGCAGCTTAGTCCGGACAGACGAGCAGTACTTC. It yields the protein CASSLVRTDEQYF.

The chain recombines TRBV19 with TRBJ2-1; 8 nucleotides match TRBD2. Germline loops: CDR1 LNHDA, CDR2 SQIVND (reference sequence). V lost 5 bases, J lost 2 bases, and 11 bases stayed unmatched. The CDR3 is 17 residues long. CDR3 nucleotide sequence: TGTGCCAGTAGTGCAAAATCCAGCGGGGGCCCCTACAATGAGCAGTTCTTC. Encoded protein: CASSAKSSGGPYNEQFF.

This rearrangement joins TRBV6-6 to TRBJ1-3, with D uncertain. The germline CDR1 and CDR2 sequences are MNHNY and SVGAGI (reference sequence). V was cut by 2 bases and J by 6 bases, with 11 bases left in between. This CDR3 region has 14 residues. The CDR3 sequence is CASSYGVSLNTIYF. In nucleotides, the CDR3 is TGTGCCAGCAGTTACGGGGTCTCCTTAAACACCATATATTTT.

In DNA form, the CDR3 reads TGTGCCAGCAGCTTCCTAGTAAGCCGCTACGAGCAGTACTTC. Its translation: CASSFLVSRYEQYF. V gene TRBV5-6 combines with J gene TRBJ2-7; D is undetermined. Germline V gene lookup returns CDR1 SGHDT and CDR2 YYEEEE. The V end was cut by 2 bases, the J end by 3 bases, with 12 bases between. The CDR3 is made up of 14 amino acids. The entire variable domain, with the rest obtained from reference TRBV5-6 and TRBJ2-7, is as follows: DAGVTQSPTHLIKTRGQQVTLRCSPKSGHDTVSWYQQALGQGPQFIFQYYEEEERQRGNFPDRFSGHQFPNYSSELNVNALLLGDSALYLCASSFLVSRYEQYFGPGTRLTVT.

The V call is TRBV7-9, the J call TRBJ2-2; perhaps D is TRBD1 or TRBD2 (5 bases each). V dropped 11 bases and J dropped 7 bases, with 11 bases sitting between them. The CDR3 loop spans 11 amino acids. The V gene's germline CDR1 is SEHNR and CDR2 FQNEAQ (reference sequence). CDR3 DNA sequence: TGTGCCGGTCTGGGGGTCGGGGAGCTGTTTTTT. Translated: CAGLGVGELFF. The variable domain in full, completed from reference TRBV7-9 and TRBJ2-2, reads DTGVSQNPRHKITKRGQNVTFRCDPISEHNRLYWYRQTLGQGPEFLTYFQNEAQLEKSRLLSDRFSAERPKGSFSTLEIQRTEQGDSAMYLCAGLGVGELFFGEGSRLTVL.

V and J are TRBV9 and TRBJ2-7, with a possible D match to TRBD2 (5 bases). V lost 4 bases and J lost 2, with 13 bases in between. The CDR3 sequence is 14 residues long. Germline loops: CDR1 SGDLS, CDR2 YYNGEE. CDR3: CASSTNLAPYEQYF. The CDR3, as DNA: TGTGCCAGCAGCACCAATCTAGCTCCCTACGAGCAGTACTTC. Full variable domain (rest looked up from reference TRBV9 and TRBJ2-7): DSGVTQTPKHLITATGQRVTLRCSPRSGDLSVYWYQQSLDQGLQFLIQYYNGEERAKGNILERFSAQQFPDLHSELNLSSLELGDSALYFCASSTNLAPYEQYFGPGTRLTVT.

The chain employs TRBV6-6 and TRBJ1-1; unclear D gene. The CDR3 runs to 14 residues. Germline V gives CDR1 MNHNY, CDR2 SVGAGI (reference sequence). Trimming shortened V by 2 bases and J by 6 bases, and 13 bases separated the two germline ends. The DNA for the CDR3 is TGTGCCAGCAGTTACCGAGATAGGGCGGCTGAAGCTTTCTTT. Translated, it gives CASSYRDRAAEAFF.

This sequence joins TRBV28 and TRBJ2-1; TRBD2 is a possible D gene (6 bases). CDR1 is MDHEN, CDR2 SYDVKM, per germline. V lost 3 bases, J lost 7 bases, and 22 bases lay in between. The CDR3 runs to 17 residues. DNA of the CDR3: TGTGCCAGCAGTTTCTATAGGGGTTTCGGAGGGCCTAATGAGCAGTTCTTC. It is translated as CASSFYRGFGGPNEQFF. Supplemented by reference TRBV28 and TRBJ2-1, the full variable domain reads DVKVTQSSRYLVKRTGEKVFLECVQDMDHENMFWYRQDPGLGLRLIYFSYDVKMKEKGDIPEGYSVSREKKERFSLILESASTNQTSMYLCASSFYRGFGGPNEQFFGPGTRLTVL.

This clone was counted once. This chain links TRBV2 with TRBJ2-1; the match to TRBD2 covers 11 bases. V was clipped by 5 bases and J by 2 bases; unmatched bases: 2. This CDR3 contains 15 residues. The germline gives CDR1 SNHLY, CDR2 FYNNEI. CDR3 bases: TGTGCCAGCAGTTCGGGACTAGCGGCCTACAATGAGCAGTTCTTC. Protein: CASSSGLAAYNEQFF.

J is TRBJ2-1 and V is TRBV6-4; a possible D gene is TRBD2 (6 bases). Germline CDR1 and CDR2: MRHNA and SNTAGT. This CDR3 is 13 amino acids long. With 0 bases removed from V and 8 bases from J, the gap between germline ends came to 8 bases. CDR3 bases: TGTGCCAGCAGTGACTCGGGGGGACATGAGCAGTTCTTC. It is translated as CASSDSGGHEQFF.

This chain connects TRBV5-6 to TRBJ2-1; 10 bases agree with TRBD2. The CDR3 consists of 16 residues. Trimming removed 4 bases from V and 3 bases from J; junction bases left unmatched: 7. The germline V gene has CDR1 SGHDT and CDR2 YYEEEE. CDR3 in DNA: TGTGCCAGCAGCCCCTTAGCGGGAGGAAACTACAATGAGCAGTTCTTC. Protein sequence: CASSPLAGGNYNEQFF.

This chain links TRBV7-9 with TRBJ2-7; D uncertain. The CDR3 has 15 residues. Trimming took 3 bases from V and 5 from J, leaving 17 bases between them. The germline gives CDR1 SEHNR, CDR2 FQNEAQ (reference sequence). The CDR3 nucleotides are TGTGCCAGCAGCTTGGGCCTGGGTGTCGCGGACGAGCAGTACTTC. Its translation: CASSLGLGVADEQYF.

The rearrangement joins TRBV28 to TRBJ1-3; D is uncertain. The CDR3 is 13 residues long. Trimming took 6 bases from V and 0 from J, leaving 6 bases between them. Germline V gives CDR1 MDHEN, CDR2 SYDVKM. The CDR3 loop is CASSPASGNTIYF. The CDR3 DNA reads TGTGCCAGCAGCCCAGCCTCTGGAAACACCATATATTTT.

The CDR3 region is CASSQVLWGELFF. CDR3 in DNA: TGTGCCAGCAGCCAAGTTCTGTGGGGGGAGCTGTTTTTT. The rearrangement joins TRBV14 to TRBJ2-2, with D uncertain. Trimming took off 1 base at V and 8 bases at J, with 8 bases between the two ends. Looked up from germline, CDR1 is SGHDN and CDR2 is FVKESK. This CDR3 comprises 13 residues.

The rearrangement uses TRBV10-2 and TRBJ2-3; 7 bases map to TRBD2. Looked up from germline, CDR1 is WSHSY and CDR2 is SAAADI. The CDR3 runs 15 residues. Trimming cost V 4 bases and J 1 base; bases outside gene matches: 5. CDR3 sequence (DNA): TGCGCCAGCAGTGTTGTGGGAGGGCGCACAGATACGCAGTATTTT. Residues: CASSVVGGRTDTQYF.

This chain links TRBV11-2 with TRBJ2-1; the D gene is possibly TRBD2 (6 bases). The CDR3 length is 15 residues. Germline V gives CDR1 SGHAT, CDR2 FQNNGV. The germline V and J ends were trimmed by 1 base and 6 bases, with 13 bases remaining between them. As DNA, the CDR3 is TGTGCCAGCAGCTTAGTAGCGGCGCTCCGCAATGAGCAGTTCTTC. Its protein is CASSLVAALRNEQFF.

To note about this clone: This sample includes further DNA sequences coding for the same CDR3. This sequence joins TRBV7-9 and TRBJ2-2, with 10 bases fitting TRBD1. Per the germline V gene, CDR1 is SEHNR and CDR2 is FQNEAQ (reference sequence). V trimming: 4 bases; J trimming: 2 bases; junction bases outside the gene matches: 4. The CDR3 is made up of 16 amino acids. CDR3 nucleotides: TGTGCCAGCAGCTCCCGGGACAGGGGCAACACCGGGGAGCTGTTTTTT. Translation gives CASSSRDRGNTGELFF.

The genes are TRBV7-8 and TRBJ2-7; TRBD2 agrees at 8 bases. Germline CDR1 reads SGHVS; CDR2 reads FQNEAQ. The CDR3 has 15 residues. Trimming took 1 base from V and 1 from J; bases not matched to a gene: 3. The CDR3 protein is CASSLVRGGSYEQYF. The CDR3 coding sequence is TGTGCCAGCAGCTTAGTTCGCGGGGGGTCCTACGAGCAGTACTTC.

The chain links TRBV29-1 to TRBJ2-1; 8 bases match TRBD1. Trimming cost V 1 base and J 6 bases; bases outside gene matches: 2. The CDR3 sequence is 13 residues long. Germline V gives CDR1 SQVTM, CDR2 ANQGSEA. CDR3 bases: TGCAGCGTTGAAGGGGACAGGTTCAATGAGCAGTTCTTC. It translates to CSVEGDRFNEQFF.

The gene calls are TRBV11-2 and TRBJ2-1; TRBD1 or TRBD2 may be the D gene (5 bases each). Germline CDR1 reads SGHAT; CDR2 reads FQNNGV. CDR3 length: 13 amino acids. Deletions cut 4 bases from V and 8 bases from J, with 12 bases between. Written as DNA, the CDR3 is TGTGCCAGCAGCTGGGACCCGCTATATGAGCAGTTCTTC. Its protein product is CASSWDPLYEQFF.

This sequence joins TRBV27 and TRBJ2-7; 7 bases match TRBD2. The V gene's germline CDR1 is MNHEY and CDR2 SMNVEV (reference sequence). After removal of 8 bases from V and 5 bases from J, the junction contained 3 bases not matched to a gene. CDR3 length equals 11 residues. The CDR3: CASQGGNEQYF. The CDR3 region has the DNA TGTGCCAGCCAGGGAGGGAACGAGCAGTACTTC.

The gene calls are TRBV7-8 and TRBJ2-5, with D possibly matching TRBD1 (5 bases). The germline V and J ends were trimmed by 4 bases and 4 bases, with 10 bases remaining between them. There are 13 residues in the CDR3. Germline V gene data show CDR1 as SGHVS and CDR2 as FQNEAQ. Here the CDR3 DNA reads TGTGCCAGCAGCTCCAGGGTTGTAGAGACCCAGTACTTC. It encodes CASSSRVVETQYF. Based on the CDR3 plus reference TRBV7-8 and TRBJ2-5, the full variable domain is GAGVSQSPRYKVAKRGQDVALRCDPISGHVSLFWYQQALGQGPEFLTYFQNEAQLDKSGLPSDRFFAERPEGSVSTLKIQRTQQEDSAVYLCASSSRVVETQYFGPGTRLLVL.

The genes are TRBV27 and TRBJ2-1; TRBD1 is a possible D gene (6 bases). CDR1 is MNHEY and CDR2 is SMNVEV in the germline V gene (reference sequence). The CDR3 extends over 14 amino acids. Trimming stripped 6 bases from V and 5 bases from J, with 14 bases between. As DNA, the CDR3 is TGTGCCAGCAGATATCAGGGGACGAACAATGAGCAGTTCTTC. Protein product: CASRYQGTNNEQFF.

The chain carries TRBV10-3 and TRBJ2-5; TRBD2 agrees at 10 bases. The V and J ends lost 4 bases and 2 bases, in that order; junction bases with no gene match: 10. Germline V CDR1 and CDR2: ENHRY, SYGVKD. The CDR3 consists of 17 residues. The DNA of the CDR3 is TGTGCCATCAGTGTGGGTAGCGGGAGGCCCGATCAAGAGACCCAGTACTTC. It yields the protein CAISVGSGRPDQETQYF.

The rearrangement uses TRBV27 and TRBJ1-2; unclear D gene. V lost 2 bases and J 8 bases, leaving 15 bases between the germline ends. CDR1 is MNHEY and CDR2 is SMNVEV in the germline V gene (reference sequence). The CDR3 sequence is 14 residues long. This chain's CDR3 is CASSLNGLPRGYTF. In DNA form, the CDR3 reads TGTGCCAGCAGTTTAAACGGCCTGCCTCGAGGCTACACCTTC.

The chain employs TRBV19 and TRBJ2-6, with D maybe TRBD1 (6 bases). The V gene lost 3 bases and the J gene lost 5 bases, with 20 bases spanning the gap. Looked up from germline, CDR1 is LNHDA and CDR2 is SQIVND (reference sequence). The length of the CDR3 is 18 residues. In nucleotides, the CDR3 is TGTGCCAGTAGTATCCCGCCAGGGGCCGTACAGTGGGCCAACGTCCTGACTTTC. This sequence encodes CASSIPPGAVQWANVLTF.

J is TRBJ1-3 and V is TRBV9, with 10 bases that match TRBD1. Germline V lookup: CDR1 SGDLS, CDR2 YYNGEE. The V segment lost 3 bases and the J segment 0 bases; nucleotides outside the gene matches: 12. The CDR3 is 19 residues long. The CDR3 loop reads CASSGGTGDAPRSGNTIYF. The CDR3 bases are TGTGCCAGCAGCGGGGGGACAGGGGATGCCCCGCGCTCTGGAAACACCATATATTTT.

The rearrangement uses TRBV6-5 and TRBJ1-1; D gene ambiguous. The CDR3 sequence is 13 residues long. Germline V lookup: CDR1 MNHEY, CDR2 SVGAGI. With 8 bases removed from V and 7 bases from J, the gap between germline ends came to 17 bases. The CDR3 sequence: CASGVGRAVEAFF. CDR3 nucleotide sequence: TGTGCCAGCGGGGTGGGGAGAGCGGTTGAAGCTTTCTTT.

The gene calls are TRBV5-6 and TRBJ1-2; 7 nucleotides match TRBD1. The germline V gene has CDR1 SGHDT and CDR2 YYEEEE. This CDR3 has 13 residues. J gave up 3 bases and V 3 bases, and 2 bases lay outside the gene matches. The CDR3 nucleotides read TGTGCCAGCAGCTCCGGGACAGACTATGGCTACACCTTC. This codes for CASSSGTDYGYTF.

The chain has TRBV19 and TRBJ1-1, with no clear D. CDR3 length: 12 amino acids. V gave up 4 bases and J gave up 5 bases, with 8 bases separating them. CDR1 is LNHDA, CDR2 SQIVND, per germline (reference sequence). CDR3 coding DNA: TGTGCCAGTAGTAACGGCAGGACTGAAGCTTTCTTT. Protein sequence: CASSNGRTEAFF.